One and the same sample provided the 6 T cell receptor beta chains below, sequenced in a study of technical replicates of blood from several donors. Only in-frame clones appear in the TCRdb table, and some are missing; sequencing was by immunoSEQ multiplex PCR. Of 75,000 to 85,000 clones listed, roughly four fifths are singletons. Sequenced sample: PBMCs. These TCRs come from a human donor in good health. Some clones in this sample may be carry-over from other donors' samples.

The V and J genes are TRBV7-9 and TRBJ2-5; the D gene is possibly TRBD1 (6 bases). Trimming removed 5 bases from V and 5 bases from J, with 18 bases in between. This CDR3 comprises 15 residues. Germline assignment: CDR1 SEHNR and CDR2 FQNEAQ (reference sequence). The CDR3 protein is CASSPRSGGWETQYF. CDR3 coding DNA: TGTGCCAGCAGCCCGAGAAGTGGGGGCTGGGAGACCCAGTACTTC.

V usage is TRBV7-3 and J usage is TRBJ2-7; D may be TRBD2 (5 bases). In germline, CDR1 is SGHTA, CDR2 FQGTGA. This CDR3 is 15 amino acids long. Trimming shortened V by 5 bases and J by 6 bases, and 20 bases separated the two germline ends. The CDR3 loop reads CASSISVAGRGEQYF. The CDR3 nucleotides are TGTGCCAGCAGCATATCCGTCGCCGGCCGGGGCGAGCAGTACTTC.

The chain has TRBV7-2 and TRBJ1-1; D possibly corresponds to TRBD1 (5 bases). CDR1 is SGHTA and CDR2 is FQGNSA in the germline V gene. This CDR3 has 15 amino acids. Trimming shortened V by 3 bases and J by 1 base, and 12 bases separated the two germline ends. Here the CDR3 reads CASSLGRTPNTEAFF. The CDR3 nucleotides are TGTGCCAGCAGCTTGGGGCGTACCCCGAACACTGAAGCTTTCTTT. Together with reference TRBV7-2 and TRBJ1-1, the CDR3 gives the full variable domain: GAGVSQSPSNKVTEKGKDVELRCDPISGHTALYWYRQSLGQGLEFLIYFQGNSAPDKSGLPSDRFSAERTGGSVSTLTIQRTQQEDSAVYLCASSLGRTPNTEAFFGQGTRLTVV.

The genes are TRBV5-4 and TRBJ1-6, with a weak D call TRBD1 (6 bases). Germline loops: CDR1 SGHNT, CDR2 YYREEE (reference sequence). V gave up 0 bases and J gave up 10 bases, with 11 bases separating them. CDR3 length: 14 amino acids. The chain's CDR3 is CASSLDGGRSPLHF. The CDR3 DNA follows: TGTGCCAGCAGCTTGGACGGGGGGCGGTCACCCCTCCACTTT.

The chain has TRBV6-6 and TRBJ1-4; no reliable D call. V was shortened by 2 bases and J by 6 bases, with 10 bases between the two germline ends. The germline V gene encodes CDR1 MNHNY and CDR2 SVGAGI (reference sequence). The CDR3 sequence is 14 residues long. CDR3 nucleotide sequence: TGTGCCAGCAGTTACACTGCTAAATATGAAAAACTGTTTTTT. Translation gives CASSYTAKYEKLFF.

This clone was picked up a small number of times. CDR3 sequence: CASSPPRRQGRADTQYF. Here the CDR3 DNA reads TGTGCCAGCTCACCACCGAGGAGACAGGGAAGAGCAGATACGCAGTATTTT. V gene TRBV18 combines with J gene TRBJ2-3; 7 bases match TRBD1. CDR1 is KGHSH and CDR2 is LQKENI in the germline V gene. CDR3 length: 17 residues. Unmatched junction bases numbered 10, after V lost 0 bases and J lost 4 bases.